A single sample gave rise to the 16 T cell receptor beta chains below, sequenced in a study of shared clonotypes between healthy human individuals. CD45RO-negative CD8 cells positively selected for CCR7 made up the naive population, which excluded terminally differentiated effector memory CD45RA+ cells. The data were produced by immunoSEQ multiplex PCR, yet TCRdb's version contains in-frame clones alone and is incomplete. This table has a few million clones, 90% to 95% appearing once. What was sequenced was naive CD8+ T cells from PBMCs. Every receptor here comes from a man between 18 and 35 years old in good health. Some clones in this sample may be carry-over from other donors' samples.

The chain couples TRBV7-9 to TRBJ1-4; the D is unclear. The germline gives CDR1 SEHNR, CDR2 FQNEAQ (reference sequence). Trimming pared 7 bases from V and 4 bases from J, leaving 16 bases between. This CDR3 region has 15 residues. CDR3 residues: CASTPTEKLNEKLFF. CDR3 DNA sequence: TGTGCCAGCACTCCCACCGAGAAACTTAATGAAAAACTGTTTTTT.

This chain links TRBV27 with TRBJ1-6; D perhaps matches TRBD1 (6 bases). The V gene's germline CDR1 is MNHEY and CDR2 SMNVEV (reference sequence). V was trimmed by 2 bases and J by 0 bases, leaving 17 bases between them. CDR3 size: 19 residues. The CDR3 region is CASSLTRRTESSYNSPLHF. The CDR3, as DNA: TGTGCCAGCAGTTTAACCAGAAGGACAGAAAGCTCCTATAATTCACCCCTCCACTTT.

The chain joins TRBV5-5 to TRBJ2-7, with 7 bases identical to TRBD1. The CDR3 has 14 amino acids. Per germline, CDR1 SGHKS and CDR2 YYEKEE (reference sequence). Trimming removed 3 bases from V and 2 bases from J; junction bases left unmatched: 5. The CDR3 DNA follows: TGTGCCAGCAGCTGGGGACAGCGGACCTACGAGCAGTACTTC. Its protein is CASSWGQRTYEQYF. Full variable domain (missing parts from reference TRBV5-5 and TRBJ2-7): DAGVTQSPTHLIKTRGQQVTLRCSPISGHKSVSWYQQVLGQGPQFIFQYYEKEERGRGNFPDRFSARQFPNYSSELNVNALLLGDSALYLCASSWGQRTYEQYFGPGTRLTVT.

The chain joins TRBV27 to TRBJ1-1, with TRBD1 matching over 9 bases. Germline trimming cut 5 bases from V and 3 bases from J; bases unmatched to any gene: 10. This CDR3 is 16 amino acids long. Germline lookup yields CDR1 MNHEY and CDR2 SMNVEV (reference sequence). CDR3 sequence: CASSPGTGWGDTEAFF. CDR3 DNA sequence: TGTGCCAGCAGTCCCGGGACAGGGTGGGGGGACACTGAAGCTTTCTTT.

As to this clone: Other nucleotide sequences in the sample specify the same CDR3. The chain links TRBV28 to TRBJ2-1; tentatively, D is TRBD2 (6 bases). The CDR3 spans 14 residues. V gave up 5 bases and J gave up 2 bases, with 10 bases separating them. CDR1 and CDR2 (germline): MDHEN, SYDVKM. CDR3 sequence reads: CASSPPGAYNEQFF. The CDR3 DNA follows: TGTGCCAGCAGTCCCCCGGGGGCCTACAATGAGCAGTTCTTC. The variable domain in full, with the rest retrieved from reference TRBV28 and TRBJ2-1, is DVKVTQSSRYLVKRTGEKVFLECVQDMDHENMFWYRQDPGLGLRLIYFSYDVKMKEKGDIPEGYSVSREKKERFSLILESASTNQTSMYLCASSPPGAYNEQFFGPGTRLTVL.

The chain uses TRBV14 and TRBJ2-1; TRBD1 matches at 10 bases. This CDR3 is built from 16 residues. The ends lost 2 bases at V and 8 bases at J; junction bases unmatched: 9. Germline V gives CDR1 SGHDN, CDR2 FVKESK. The CDR3: CASSQRGTGVWDEQFF. The CDR3 region has the DNA TGTGCCAGCAGCCAAAGGGGGACAGGGGTGTGGGATGAGCAGTTCTTC.

Remarks on this clone: Other DNA sequences of this sample code for an identical CDR3. This chain links TRBV5-1 with TRBJ2-7, with D perhaps matching TRBD2 (5 bases). V lost 3 bases, J lost 4 bases, and 23 bases lay in between. Germline CDR1 and CDR2: SGHRS and YFSETQ. The CDR3 runs 17 residues. CDR3 region: CASSSGRLAGLSYEQYF. For the CDR3, the DNA is TGCGCCAGCAGCTCTGGTCGGCTAGCTGGCCTGAGTTACGAGCAGTACTTC. The variable domain in full, completed from reference TRBV5-1 and TRBJ2-7, reads KAGVTQTPRYLIKTRGQQVTLSCSPISGHRSVSWYQQTPGQGLQFLFEYFSETQRNKGNFPGRFSGRQFSNSRSEMNVSTLELGDSALYLCASSSGRLAGLSYEQYFGPGTRLTVT.

The gene calls are TRBV7-9 and TRBJ2-2, with D perhaps TRBD1 or TRBD2 (5 bases each). Germline CDR1 reads SEHNR; CDR2 reads FQNEAQ (reference sequence). V dropped 3 bases and J dropped 1 base, with 21 bases sitting between them. The CDR3 has 19 residues. This chain's CDR3 is CASSFPGQLPLGNTGELFF. CDR3 nucleotide sequence: TGTGCCAGCAGCTTCCCGGGGCAGTTACCTCTGGGGAACACCGGGGAGCTGTTTTTT.

This chain links TRBV6-1 with TRBJ2-3; D not certain. V was clipped by 1 base and J by 3 bases, with 11 bases between them. Germline CDR1 reads MNHNS; CDR2 reads SASEGT. The CDR3 is 15 residues long. CDR3 coding DNA: TGTGCCAGCAGTGAAGTTATTTTTGGGACAGATACGCAGTATTTT. Its protein is CASSEVIFGTDTQYF.

Regarding this clone: Other DNA sequences of this sample code for an identical CDR3. This chain links TRBV4-1 with TRBJ2-7, with 8 bases aligning to TRBD1. Unmatched junction bases numbered 2, after V lost 1 base and J lost 3 bases. The CDR3 runs to 14 residues. Germline lookup yields CDR1 MGHRA and CDR2 YSYEKL. CDR3: CASSQVTGVYEQYF. The CDR3 DNA reads as TGCGCCAGCAGCCAAGTGACAGGGGTCTACGAGCAGTACTTC.

The chain couples TRBV6-5 to TRBJ1-2; TRBD1 matches at 11 bases. Germline-derived CDR1 and CDR2 are MNHEY and SVGAGI. The CDR3 length is 14 residues. Trimming removed 5 bases from V and 7 bases from J; junction bases left unmatched: 6. This chain's CDR3 is CASSTPGTGGGYTF. For the CDR3, the DNA is TGTGCCAGCAGTACCCCCGGGACAGGGGGTGGCTACACCTTC.

J is TRBJ2-5 and V is TRBV28; D gene uncertain. The CDR3 sequence is 16 residues long. Trimming shortened V by 3 bases and J by 4 bases, and 18 bases separated the two germline ends. Germline V gene data show CDR1 as MDHEN and CDR2 as SYDVKM. The CDR3 protein is CASSFRGLWVRETQYF. The DNA for the CDR3 is TGTGCCAGCAGTTTTCGTGGGCTTTGGGTCAGAGAGACCCAGTACTTC.

With regard to this clone: This sample includes further DNA sequences coding for the same CDR3. The chain employs TRBV5-4 and TRBJ2-1; TRBD2 agrees at 8 bases. The CDR3 length is 15 residues. After removal of 1 base from V and 4 bases from J, the junction contained 4 bases not matched to a gene. Germline CDR1 SGHNT, CDR2 YYREEE (reference sequence). The CDR3 nucleotides are TGTGCCAGCAGCTTGAAGCGGGAGTCGTACAATGAGCAGTTCTTC. Protein product: CASSLKRESYNEQFF.

This clone was seen just once. The V gene is TRBV4-1, the J gene TRBJ1-5; 7 positions match TRBD1. After removal of 0 bases from V and 2 bases from J, the junction contained 4 bases not matched to a gene. The length of the CDR3 is 16 residues. Germline CDR1 reads MGHRA; CDR2 reads YSYEKL. The CDR3 protein is CASSQDRGLGNQPQHF. The CDR3 coding sequence is TGCGCCAGCAGCCAAGACAGGGGGTTAGGCAATCAGCCCCAGCATTTT.

This chain links TRBV28 with TRBJ2-1; either TRBD1 or TRBD2 may supply D (6 bases each). Germline lookup yields CDR1 MDHEN and CDR2 SYDVKM. Trimming left V 3 bases short and J 7 bases short, with 16 bases between. This CDR3 contains 15 residues. CDR3 sequence reads: CASSFPRGGKNEQFF. For the CDR3, the DNA is TGTGCCAGCAGTTTTCCCAGGGGCGGGAAGAATGAGCAGTTCTTC.

In DNA form, the CDR3 reads TGTGCCAGCAGCAGCCCAACGGGAGAGTACACAGATACGCAGTATTTT. Translated, it gives CASSSPTGEYTDTQYF. The chain joins TRBV9 to TRBJ2-3, with a weak D call TRBD2 (6 bases). Deletions cut 4 bases from V and 2 bases from J, with 17 bases between. Germline values: CDR1 SGDLS, CDR2 YYNGEE. The CDR3 is 16 residues long.